This T cell receptor (beta chain) was sequenced in a study of T cell repertoires in cytomegalovirus infection. Study observations and caveats: Within the response measured ex vivo, HLA-C-restricted CMV-specific TCR beta clonotypes were dominant.

This clonotype was picked up a small number of times. The antigen remains unidentified. One end of the junction fails to match germline, which may point to a read error. One entry per CDR3 protein, called by TCRdb with MiXCR from the reads. The sample consists of about 500,000 distinct CDR3 sequences, 30% to 40% of them appearing once. There are 15 residues in the CDR3. Germline V gives CDR1 SSHAT, CDR2 FNYEAQ (reference sequence). The chain couples TRBV7-7 to TRBJ2-1, with 7 positions matching TRBD1. The sequencing used cultured PBMCs, collected from culture after CMV antigen stimulation. This receptor was taken from a human donor in good health (CMV status not recorded). Some clones in this sample may be carry-over from other donors' samples. The CDR3 here is CASSQAGGPYNEQFF. The CDR3, as DNA: TGTGCTAGCAGCCAAGCAGGGGGACCCTACAATGAGCAGTTCTTC.